The T cell receptor (beta chain) described here comes from a study of blood T cell repertoires in COVID-19. As processed by the authors: Estimates of nucleated cell counts were drawn from the amplification of reference gene primers. This table comes from immunoSEQ multiplex PCR, and its TCRdb copy is limited to in-frame clones, with some not included. The V and J calls and clone size were taken over from that table, and D and trimming were inferred from the DNA. The table shows approximately 100,000 clones, with around 80% occurring only once. The germline CDR1 and CDR2 sequences are SGHTA and FQGNSA. Trimming cost V 0 bases and J 3 bases; bases outside gene matches: 4. The CDR3 contains 15 residues.

V usage is TRBV7-2 and J usage is TRBJ2-7, with TRBD2 matching 8 bases. The source is a man aged 65 to 79 with acute or convalescent COVID-19. The sample comprised peripheral blood. CDR3 in amino acids: CASSLATSASYEQYF. The CDR3 DNA reads TGTGCCAGCAGCTTAGCGACTAGCGCGAGCTACGAGCAGTACTTC.